Described below is a single TCR beta chain sequence and its context. Its target is unknown. This sample was taken from a study of Tregs in tolerant kidney transplant recipients. Study-level findings and limits: Activated donor B cell expansion appeared to reveal the most relevant donor-specific TCRbeta repertoire. This study did not directly address biological reproducibility. Validation in larger populations is needed because few patients were studied.

Unstimulated Tregs (CD4+CD25+CD127-) and CD4+CD25- non-Tregs were sorted from PBMCs. The V gene's germline CDR1 is KGHSH and CDR2 LQKENI. The CDR3 has 15 amino acids. V lost 2 bases and J lost 1, with 12 bases in between. The table came from immunoSEQ multiplex PCR; TCRdb's copy has only in-frame clones and leaves some out. The sample has some 110,000 clones, roughly 92% seen once; the top ten hold more than 0.45%. This chain links TRBV18 with TRBJ2-7; no clear D. This TCR came from a human donor in good health. The sequencing input was CD4+ T cells from blood. The DNA for the CDR3 is TGTGCCAGCTCACCATCGGCTAGAAGGTCCTACGAGCAGTACTTC. Translating it yields CASSPSARRSYEQYF.